This TCR beta chain was identified during a study of blood T cell repertoires in COVID-19 (TCRdb year 2020). Study-level background: Collaborator samples came from the United States, Italy and Spain and covered acute and convalescent phases of COVID-19. Where available, HLA class I and class II types were obtained from metadata supplied by the sample provider rather than from assay-based typing. Deeply sampled blood TCRbeta repertoires from subjects exposed to, actively infected with, or recovered from COVID-19 were included in the dataset. The prospective study material was composed of cDNA or gDNA derived from T cells, B-cell-depleted T cells, or PBMCs. Samples were obtained from the ongoing ImmuneRACE study (first 160 participants) and from roughly 1,300 subjects provided by 6 global collaborators. The repertoires were released in a freely available public database intended as a resource for research on the immune response to SARS-CoV-2. Nearly every sample came with metadata listing a de-identified subject ID, COVID-19 status, age in years and sex.

The immunoSEQ Assay, a bias-controlled multiplex PCR, was used to amplify TCRbeta CDR3 regions from genomic DNA. The paper's data handling went like this. The number of nucleated cells in each sample was estimated from the amplification of reference gene primers within the assay. To quantify the absolute abundance of each unique TCRbeta CDR3 rearrangement, sequence reads were collapsed and filtered. Productive Simpson clonality was computed per sample as the square root of Simpson's diversity index over productive rearrangements. Imported from immuneACCESS, the table was reduced by TCRdb to in-frame sequences with V and J called. These copies leave out some clones; in studies compared against another copy, an unresolved V gene accounts for under half, and the cause of the remainder is not known. Clonal size and the V and J genes are those of that table, whereas D and trimming came from the DNA. Recorded for this sample are about 110,000 clones; nearly 85% of them occurred a single time. Of the sample, 6% to 7% falls within the top ten clones.

The full study reports these points: The amount of clinical and demographic metadata varied by source and participant and was provided uncurated.

The CDR3 starts with the cysteine, ends with the phenylalanine, and has 12 residues. The only DNA kept is the CDR3, 36 bases in frame from the first base. The junction carries 12 bases between V and J, which are trimmed by 3 bases and 10 bases respectively. CDR1 WSHSY and CDR2 SAAADI are derived from the germline V gene. In regard to this clone: The antigen this receptor binds is unknown. No qualities accompany the bases; no much larger clone lies one base away.

Each collaborating institution followed its own protocols to collect whole blood in K2EDTA tubes. Collaborator samples were shipped for TCRbeta analysis as frozen whole blood, isolated PBMCs, or DNA extracted from either sample type. Recombination connected TRBV10-2 to TRBJ1-2; the D gene remains uncertain. The sample comprised peripheral blood. The source is a woman between 50 and 59 years old with acute or convalescent COVID-19. The bases are TGCGCCAGCAGTGATCTGTACAGCTACTACACCTTC. It encodes CASSDLYSYYTF.